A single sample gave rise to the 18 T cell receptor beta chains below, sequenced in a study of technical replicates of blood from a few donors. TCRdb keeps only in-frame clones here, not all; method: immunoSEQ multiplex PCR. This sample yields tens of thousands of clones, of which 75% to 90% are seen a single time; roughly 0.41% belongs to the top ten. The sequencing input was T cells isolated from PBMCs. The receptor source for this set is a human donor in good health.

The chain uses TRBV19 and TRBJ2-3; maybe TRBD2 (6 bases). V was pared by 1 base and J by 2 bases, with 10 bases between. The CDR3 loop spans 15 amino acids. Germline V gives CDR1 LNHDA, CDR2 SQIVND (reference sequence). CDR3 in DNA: TGTGCCAGTAGTATAGGTAGCGGATACACAGATACGCAGTATTTT. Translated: CASSIGSGYTDTQYF.

CDR3 amino acids: CASSLSGVAGYEQYF. The CDR3 DNA reads as TGTGCCAGCAGTTTATCGGGGGTAGCGGGGTACGAGCAGTACTTC. This chain joins TRBV27 and TRBJ2-7, with 8 bases aligning to TRBD2. From germline, CDR1 is MNHEY and CDR2 SMNVEV (reference sequence). V dropped 0 bases and J dropped 4; count of bases not matched to a gene: 5. This CDR3 contains 15 residues.

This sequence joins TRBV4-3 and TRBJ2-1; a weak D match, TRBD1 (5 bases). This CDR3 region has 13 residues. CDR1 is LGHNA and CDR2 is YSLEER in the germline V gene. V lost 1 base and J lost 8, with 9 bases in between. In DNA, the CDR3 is TGCGCCAGCAGCCAAGGAATAGGGGATGAGCAGTTCTTC. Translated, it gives CASSQGIGDEQFF.

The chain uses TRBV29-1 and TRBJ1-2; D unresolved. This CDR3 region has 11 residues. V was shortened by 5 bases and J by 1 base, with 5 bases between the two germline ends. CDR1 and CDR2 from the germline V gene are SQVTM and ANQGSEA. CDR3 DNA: TGCAGCGTTCCCAATAACTATGGCTACACCTTC. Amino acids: CSVPNNYGYTF.

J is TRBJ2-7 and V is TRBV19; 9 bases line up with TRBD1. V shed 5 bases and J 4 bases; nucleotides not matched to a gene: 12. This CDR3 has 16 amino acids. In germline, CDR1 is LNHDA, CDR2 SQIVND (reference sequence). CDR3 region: CASSSTWTGEEYEQYF. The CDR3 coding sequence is TGTGCCAGTAGTTCTACCTGGACAGGGGAGGAGTACGAGCAGTACTTC.

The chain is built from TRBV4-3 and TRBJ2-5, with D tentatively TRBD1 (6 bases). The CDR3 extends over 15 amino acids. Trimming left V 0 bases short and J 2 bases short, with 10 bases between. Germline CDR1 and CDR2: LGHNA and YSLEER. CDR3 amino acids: CASSQDLGTQETQYF. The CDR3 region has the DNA TGCGCCAGCAGCCAAGACCTCGGGACACAAGAGACCCAGTACTTC.

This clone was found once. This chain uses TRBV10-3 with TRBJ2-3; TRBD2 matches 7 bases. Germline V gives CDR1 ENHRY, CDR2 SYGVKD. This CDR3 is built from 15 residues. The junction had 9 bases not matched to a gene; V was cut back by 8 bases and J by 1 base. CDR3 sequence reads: CAILSTGGGTDTQYF. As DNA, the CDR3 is TGTGCCATCTTGAGTACGGGAGGAGGCACAGATACGCAGTATTTT.

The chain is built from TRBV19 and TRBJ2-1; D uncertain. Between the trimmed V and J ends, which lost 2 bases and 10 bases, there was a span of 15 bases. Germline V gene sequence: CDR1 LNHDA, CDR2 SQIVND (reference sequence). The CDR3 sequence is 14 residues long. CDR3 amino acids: CASSIRLPIGEQFF. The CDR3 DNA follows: TGTGCCAGTAGTATACGACTCCCGATTGGGGAGCAGTTCTTC.

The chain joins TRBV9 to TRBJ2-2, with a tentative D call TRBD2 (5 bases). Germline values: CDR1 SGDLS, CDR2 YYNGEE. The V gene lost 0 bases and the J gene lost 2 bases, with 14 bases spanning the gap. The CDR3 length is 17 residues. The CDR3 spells CASSVGGFGVNTGELFF. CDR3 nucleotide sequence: TGTGCCAGCAGCGTAGGCGGGTTTGGGGTAAACACCGGGGAGCTGTTTTTT.

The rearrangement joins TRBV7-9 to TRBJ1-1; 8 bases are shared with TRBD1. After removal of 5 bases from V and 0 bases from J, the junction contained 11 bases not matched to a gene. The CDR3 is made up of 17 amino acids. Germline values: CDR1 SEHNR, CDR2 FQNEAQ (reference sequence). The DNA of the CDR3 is TGTGCCAGCAGCCTGACAGGGGCGCCGTTGATGAACACTGAAGCTTTCTTT. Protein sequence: CASSLTGAPLMNTEAFF.

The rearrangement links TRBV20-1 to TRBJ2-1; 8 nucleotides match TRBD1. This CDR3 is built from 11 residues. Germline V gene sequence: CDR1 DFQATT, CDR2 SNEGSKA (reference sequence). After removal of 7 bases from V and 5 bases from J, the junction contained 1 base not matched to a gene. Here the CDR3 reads CSVQGDNEQFF. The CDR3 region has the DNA TGCAGTGTACAGGGGGACAATGAGCAGTTCTTC.

CDR3 coding DNA: TGTGCCAGCAGCCATCGACAGAACTATGGCTACACCTTC. Its protein product is CASSHRQNYGYTF. The chain uses TRBV21-1 and TRBJ1-2; the DNA was not compared with TRBD1, the D call given in the table. TRBV21-1 is a recognized pseudogene. CDR3 length: 13 amino acids.

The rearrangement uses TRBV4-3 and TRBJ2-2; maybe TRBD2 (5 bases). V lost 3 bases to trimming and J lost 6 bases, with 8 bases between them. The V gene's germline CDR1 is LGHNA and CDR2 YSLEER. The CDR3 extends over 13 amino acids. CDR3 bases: TGCGCCAGCAGCCATCTGGAGGCCGGGGAGCTGTTTTTT. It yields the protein CASSHLEAGELFF.

The CDR3 is CASSLETGFYEQYF. The CDR3 nucleotides are TGCGCCAGCAGCTTGGAGACAGGGTTCTACGAGCAGTACTTC. The rearrangement joins TRBV5-1 to TRBJ2-7; 7 bases are a match to TRBD1. V shed 0 bases, J shed 3 bases, and the junction held 3 bases outside the gene matches. The CDR3 sequence is 14 residues long. CDR1 and CDR2 from the germline V gene are SGHRS and YFSETQ. Using reference TRBV5-1 and TRBJ2-7 for the parts outside the CDR3, the full variable domain is KAGVTQTPRYLIKTRGQQVTLSCSPISGHRSVSWYQQTPGQGLQFLFEYFSETQRNKGNFPGRFSGRQFSNSRSEMNVSTLELGDSALYLCASSLETGFYEQYFGPGTRLTVT.

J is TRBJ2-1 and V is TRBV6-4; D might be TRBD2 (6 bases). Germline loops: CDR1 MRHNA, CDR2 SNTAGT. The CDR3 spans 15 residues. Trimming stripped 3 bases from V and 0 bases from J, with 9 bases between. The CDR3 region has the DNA TGTGCCAGCAGTGAAGTGGGAGGCTCCTACAATGAGCAGTTCTTC. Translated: CASSEVGGSYNEQFF.

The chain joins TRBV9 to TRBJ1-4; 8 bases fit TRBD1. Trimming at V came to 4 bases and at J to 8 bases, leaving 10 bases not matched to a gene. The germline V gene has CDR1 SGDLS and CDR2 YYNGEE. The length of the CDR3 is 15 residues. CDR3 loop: CASSSWTGTGEKLFF. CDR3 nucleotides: TGTGCCAGCAGCTCCTGGACAGGGACGGGGGAAAAACTGTTTTTT.

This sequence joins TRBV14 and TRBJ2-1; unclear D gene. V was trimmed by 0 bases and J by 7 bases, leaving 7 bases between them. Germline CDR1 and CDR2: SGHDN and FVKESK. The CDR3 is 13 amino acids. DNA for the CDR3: TGTGCCAGCAGCCAAGATCTAACGAATGAGCAGTTCTTC. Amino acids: CASSQDLTNEQFF.

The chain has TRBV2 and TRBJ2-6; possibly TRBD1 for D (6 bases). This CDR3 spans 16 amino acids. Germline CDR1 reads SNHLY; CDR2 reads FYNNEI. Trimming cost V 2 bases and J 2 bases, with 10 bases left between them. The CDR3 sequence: CASSEPHRAGANVLTF. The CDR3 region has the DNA TGTGCCAGCAGTGAACCTCACAGGGCTGGGGCCAACGTCCTGACTTTC.